This T cell receptor beta chain was sequenced in a study of neoadjuvant nivolumab and ipilimumab in lung cancer. Worth noting for this clone: What it binds is unknown. No DNA is shown, since the ends of the CDR3 on it are uncertain; the CDR3 is the one TCRdb lists.

Findings and limits, study-wide: TCR richness and clonality were higher in tumors than adjacent uninvolved lung.

Germline V gene lookup returns CDR1 SEHNR and CDR2 FQNEAQ (reference sequence). 18 amino acids form the CDR3, both terminal residues included. Sequenced by immunoSEQ multiplex PCR; TCRdb stores in-frame clones only, minus some. The table lists around 30,000 clones, approximately 84% of them singletons. The sequencing here drew on peripheral blood, taken before neoadjuvant nivolumab, alone or with ipilimumab. The TCR originated in an adult with non-small cell lung cancer. The genes are TRBV7-9 and TRBJ1-5; the table's D call of TRBD1 was not tested on the DNA. The CDR3 region is CASSFVSGPGRGAQPQHF.